This T cell receptor beta chain was obtained from a study of shared clonotypes between healthy human individuals. Study-level points and caveats: Apart from blood, nothing was sampled; tissue repertoires likely differ.

All of the donors resided in Nashville, Tennessee, and each was a Caucasian adult. Points on this clone: Its antigen is unknown.

This CDR3 comprises 17 residues. The germline gives CDR1 SGHDT, CDR2 YYEEEE. V shed 4 bases and J 6 bases; nucleotides not matched to a gene: 15. Deep-level settings were used for running the assay. Data came from immunoSEQ multiplex PCR; TCRdb stores just in-frame clones and leaves some out. The data hold 1.6 million or so clones, with around 98.5% observed a single time. The chain uses TRBV5-6 and TRBJ2-2; 7 positions match TRBD1. The sequencing sample was made of naive CD4+ T cells sorted from blood. Subset in this sample: CD45RA+ positively selected. The sequence was obtained from a man in his thirties or forties in good health. Here the CDR3 reads CASSPQRQGFLAGELFF. The CDR3 DNA reads as TGTGCCAGCAGCCCACAGCGACAGGGATTTTTGGCCGGGGAGCTGTTTTTT.